The text below deals with one TCR beta chain. Its target is unknown. This sample was taken from a study of identical twins. Study outcomes and limitations: Out-of-frame beta sequences exhibited a weaker degree of excess twin sharing.

A template switching step contributed a universal primer site, while unique molecular identifiers were present in the cDNA. Via MiXCR, TCRdb re-called the 5' RACE reads, giving one row per CDR3 protein. The data contain nearly 900,000 distinct CDR3 sequences, roughly an eighth of them singletons. After removal of 2 bases from V and 3 bases from J, the junction contained 6 bases not matched to a gene. Germline-derived CDR1 and CDR2 are SGHRS and YFSETQ. This CDR3 is 15 amino acids long. These data were also reused for a study on yellow fever vaccine responses in identical twins.

The gene calls are TRBV5-1 and TRBJ2-3; 7 bases are a match to TRBD1. Sequencing input: PBMCs. This clonotype was obtained from a woman aged 18-29 years in good health. The DNA of the CDR3 is TGCGCCAGCAGCTTACAGGGGTTTGGTACAGATACGCAGTATTTT. Amino acids: CASSLQGFGTDTQYF.